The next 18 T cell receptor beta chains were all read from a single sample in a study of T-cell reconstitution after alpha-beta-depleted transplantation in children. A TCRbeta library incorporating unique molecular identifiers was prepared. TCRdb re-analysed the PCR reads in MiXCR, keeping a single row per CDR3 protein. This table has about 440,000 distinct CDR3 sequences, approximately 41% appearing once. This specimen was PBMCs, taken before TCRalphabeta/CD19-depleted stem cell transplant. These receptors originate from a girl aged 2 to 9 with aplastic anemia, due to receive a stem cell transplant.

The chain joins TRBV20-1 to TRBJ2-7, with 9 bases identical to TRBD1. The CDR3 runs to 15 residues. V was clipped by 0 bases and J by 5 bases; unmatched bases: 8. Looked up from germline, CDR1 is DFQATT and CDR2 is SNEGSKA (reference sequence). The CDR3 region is CSARDLGQGHHEQYF. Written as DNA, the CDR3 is TGCAGTGCTAGAGATTTGGGACAGGGTCACCACGAGCAGTACTTC.

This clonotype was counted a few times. CDR3 residues: CSARDKRGPTDTQYF. The CDR3 DNA follows: TGCAGTGCTAGAGATAAGCGGGGGCCCACAGATACGCAGTATTTT. This chain uses TRBV20-1 with TRBJ2-3, with 8 bases fitting TRBD2. The CDR3 runs 15 residues. The trim removed 0 bases at V and 2 bases at J, leaving 4 bases unmatched. Germline V gene sequence: CDR1 DFQATT, CDR2 SNEGSKA (reference sequence).

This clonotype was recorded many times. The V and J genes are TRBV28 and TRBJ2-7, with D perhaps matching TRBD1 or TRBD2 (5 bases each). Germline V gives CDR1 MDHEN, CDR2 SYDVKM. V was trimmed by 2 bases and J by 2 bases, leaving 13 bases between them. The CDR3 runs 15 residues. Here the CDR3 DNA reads TGTGCCAGCAGTTTAAGGGACCGTACAACCTACGAGCAGTACTTC. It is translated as CASSLRDRTTYEQYF.

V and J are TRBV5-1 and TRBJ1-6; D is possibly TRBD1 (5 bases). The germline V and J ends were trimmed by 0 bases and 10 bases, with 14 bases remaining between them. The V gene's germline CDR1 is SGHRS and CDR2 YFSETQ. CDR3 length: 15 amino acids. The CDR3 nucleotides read TGCGCCAGCAGCTTGGAGCTCTGGGGGACGTCACCCCTCCACTTT. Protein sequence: CASSLELWGTSPLHF.

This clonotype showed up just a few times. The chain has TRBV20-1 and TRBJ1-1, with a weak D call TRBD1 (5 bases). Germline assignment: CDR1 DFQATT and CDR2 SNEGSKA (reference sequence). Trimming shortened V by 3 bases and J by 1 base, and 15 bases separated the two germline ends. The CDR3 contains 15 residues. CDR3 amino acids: CSASHYRYSNTEAFF. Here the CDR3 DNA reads TGCAGTGCTAGCCATTACAGGTACTCGAACACTGAAGCTTTCTTT.

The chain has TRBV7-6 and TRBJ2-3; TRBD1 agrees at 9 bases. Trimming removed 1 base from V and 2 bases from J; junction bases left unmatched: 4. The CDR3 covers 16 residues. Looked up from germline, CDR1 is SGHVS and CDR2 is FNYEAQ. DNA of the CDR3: TGTGCCAGCAGCTTAGGACAGGGGGGTCTCACAGATACGCAGTATTTT. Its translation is CASSLGQGGLTDTQYF.

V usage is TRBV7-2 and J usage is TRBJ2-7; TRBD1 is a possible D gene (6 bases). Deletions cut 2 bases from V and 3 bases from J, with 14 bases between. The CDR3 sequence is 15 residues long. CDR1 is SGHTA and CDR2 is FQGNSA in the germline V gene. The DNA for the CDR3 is TGTACCAGCAGCTTAAGTCAGGGGACAAGCTACGAGCAGTACTTC. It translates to CTSSLSQGTSYEQYF.

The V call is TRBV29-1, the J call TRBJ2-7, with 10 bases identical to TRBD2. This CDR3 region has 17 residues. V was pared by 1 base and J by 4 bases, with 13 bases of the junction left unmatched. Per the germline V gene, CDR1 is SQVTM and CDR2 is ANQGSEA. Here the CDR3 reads CSVEGLAGDPIVYEQYF. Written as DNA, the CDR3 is TGCAGCGTTGAAGGTCTAGCGGGAGATCCCATTGTATACGAGCAGTACTTC.

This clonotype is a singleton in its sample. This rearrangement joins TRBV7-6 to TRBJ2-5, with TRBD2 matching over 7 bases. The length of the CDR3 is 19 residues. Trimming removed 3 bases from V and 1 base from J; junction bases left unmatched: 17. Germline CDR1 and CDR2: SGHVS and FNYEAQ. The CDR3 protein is CASSFRWTFRSGTQETQYF. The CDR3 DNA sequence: TGTGCCAGCAGCTTTAGGTGGACCTTTAGGAGCGGGACCCAAGAGACCCAGTACTTC.

DNA for the CDR3: TGTGCCAGCAGCCAGGACCGGGGCGGCACAGATACGCAGTATTTT. Its protein product is CASSQDRGGTDTQYF. This chain connects TRBV6-2 or TRBV6-3 to TRBJ2-3; either TRBD1 or TRBD2 may fit D (5 bases each). The CDR3 sequence is 15 residues long. V was shortened by 6 bases and J by 1 base, with 14 bases between the two germline ends. Germline-derived CDR1 and CDR2 are MNHEY and SVGEGT.

In DNA, the CDR3 is TGCGCCAGCAGCCAAACCGACAGGGGCAGCTATGGCTACACCTTC. Its protein product is CASSQTDRGSYGYTF. The genes are TRBV4-1 and TRBJ1-2, with 8 bases lining up with TRBD1. This CDR3 has 15 residues. Trimming removed 2 bases from V and 4 bases from J; junction bases left unmatched: 6. Germline-derived CDR1 and CDR2 are MGHRA and YSYEKL.

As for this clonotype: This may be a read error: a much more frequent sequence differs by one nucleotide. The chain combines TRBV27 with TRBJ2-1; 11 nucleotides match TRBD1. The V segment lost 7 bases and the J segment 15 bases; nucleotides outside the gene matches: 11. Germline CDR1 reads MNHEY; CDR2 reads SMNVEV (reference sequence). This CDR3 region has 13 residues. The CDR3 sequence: CASTQNLGQGGFF. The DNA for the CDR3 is TGTGCCAGCACCCAAAACCTGGGACAGGGGGGGTTCTTC.

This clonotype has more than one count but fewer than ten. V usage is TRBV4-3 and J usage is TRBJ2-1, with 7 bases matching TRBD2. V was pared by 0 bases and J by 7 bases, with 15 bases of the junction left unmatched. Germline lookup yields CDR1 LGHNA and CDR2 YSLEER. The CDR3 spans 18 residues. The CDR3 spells CASSQDSGGRARLNEQFF. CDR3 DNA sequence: TGCGCCAGCAGCCAAGATTCAGGAGGGAGGGCTCGGTTGAATGAGCAGTTCTTC.

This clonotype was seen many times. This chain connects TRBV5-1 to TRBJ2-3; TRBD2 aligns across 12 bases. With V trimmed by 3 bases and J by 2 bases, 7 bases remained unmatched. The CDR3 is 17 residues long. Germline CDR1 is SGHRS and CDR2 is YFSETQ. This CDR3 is CASSSTSGSGDTDTQYF. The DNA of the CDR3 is TGCGCCAGCAGCTCGACTAGCGGGAGCGGTGACACAGATACGCAGTATTTT.

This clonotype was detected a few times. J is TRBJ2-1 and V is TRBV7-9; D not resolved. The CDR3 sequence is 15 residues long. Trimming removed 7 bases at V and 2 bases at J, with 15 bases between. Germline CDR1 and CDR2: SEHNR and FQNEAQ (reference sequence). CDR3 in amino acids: CASIKDSAPYNEQFF. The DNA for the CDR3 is TGTGCCAGCATAAAAGACTCTGCCCCCTACAATGAGCAGTTCTTC.

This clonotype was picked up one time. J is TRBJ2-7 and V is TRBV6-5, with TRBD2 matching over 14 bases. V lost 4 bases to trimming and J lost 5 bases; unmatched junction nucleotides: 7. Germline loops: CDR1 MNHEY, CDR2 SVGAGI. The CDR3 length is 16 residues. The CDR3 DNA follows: TGTGCCAGCAGTTGGGGACTAGCGGGAGAGTCGGACGAGCAGTACTTC. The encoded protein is CASSWGLAGESDEQYF.

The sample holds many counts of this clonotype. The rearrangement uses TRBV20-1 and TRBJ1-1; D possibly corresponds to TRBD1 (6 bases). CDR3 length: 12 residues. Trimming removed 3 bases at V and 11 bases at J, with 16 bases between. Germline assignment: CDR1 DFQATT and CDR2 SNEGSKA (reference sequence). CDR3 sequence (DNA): TGCAGTGCTAGGGAGGCAGGGGAATGGGCTTTCTTT. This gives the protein CSAREAGEWAFF.

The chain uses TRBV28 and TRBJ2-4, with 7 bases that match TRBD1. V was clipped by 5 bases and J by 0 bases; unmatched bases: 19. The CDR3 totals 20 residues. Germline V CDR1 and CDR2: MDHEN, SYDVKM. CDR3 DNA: TGTGCCAGCAGTCACTCCCCGGGACAGAGTTTCTCCTTAGCCAAAAACATTCAGTACTTC. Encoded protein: CASSHSPGQSFSLAKNIQYF.